This is a list of T cell receptor beta chains from one sample in a study of T cells after yellow fever vaccination. Via MiXCR, TCRdb re-called the 5' RACE reads, giving one row per CDR3 protein. The table lists 300,000 to 400,000 distinct CDR3 sequences, about 9.5% of them singletons. This material consisted of PBMCs, taken on the day of the first yellow fever vaccination. The source is a man between 18 and 29 years old who received the YFV17D yellow fever vaccine. Both conserved end residues are part of each CDR3. The D gene is left open where the match is weak. The size field is filled for only some rows; it gives once, few, many or a size class.

D | size | J | V | DNA | CDR3
- | few | TRBJ2-3 | TRBV12-3/TRBV12-4 | TGTGCCAGCAGTTTCGGCCAACTGGATACGCAGTATTTT | CASSFGQLDTQYF
TRBD1 | many | TRBJ1-4 | TRBV15 | TGTGCCACCAGCAAAGACAGGGTCGACGAAAAACTGTTTTTT | CATSKDRVDEKLFF
- | - | TRBJ2-3 | TRBV4-2 | TGTGCCAGCAGCCCAATCGATCCGGTCATATCAAACACAGATACGCAGTATTTT | CASSPIDPVISNTDTQYF
- | few | TRBJ1-1 | TRBV7-9 | TGTGCCAGCAGCTTAAGACGGGGCTGGAGGACTGAAGCTTTCTTT | CASSLRRGWRTEAFF
- | - | TRBJ1-1 | TRBV2 | TGTGCCAGCAGCAAAGCCAGAAACGGAGAAGCTTTCTTT | CASSKARNGEAFF
- | few | TRBJ1-2 | TRBV7-8 | TGTGCCAGCAGCCCCGGGCCTCAGGCAGGCTATGGCTACACCTTC | CASSPGPQAGYGYTF
- | many | TRBJ2-3 | TRBV7-2 | TGCGCCAGCAGCCTGCGGGATACGCAGTATTTT | CASSLRDTQYF
- | many | TRBJ2-5 | TRBV29-1 | TGCAGCGTTGTGGAGGGTAGGGTCGAGACCCAGTACTTC | CSVVEGRVETQYF
TRBD2 | few | TRBJ2-2 | TRBV9 | TGTGCCAGCAGCGCTCCGACTAGCGGGGGCACCGGGGAGCTGTTTTTT | CASSAPTSGGTGELFF
- | - | TRBJ1-2 | TRBV9 | TGTGCCAGCAGCCAACGGGACCCTAACTATGGCTACACCTTC | CASSQRDPNYGYTF
TRBD2 | few | TRBJ2-7 | TRBV5-1 | TGCGCCAGCAGCTTGGCCGGGCGGGGGTTCTCCTACGAGCAGTACTTC | CASSLAGRGFSYEQYF
- | many | TRBJ2-2 | TRBV7-2 | TGTGCCAGCAGCTTAGCGAACAGAAACACCGGGGAGCTGTTTTTT | CASSLANRNTGELFF
- | many | TRBJ2-1 | TRBV4-2 | TGTGCCAGCAGCCAAGAGAGGAGAGTTAATGAGCAGTTCTTC | CASSQERRVNEQFF
TRBD2 | - | TRBJ2-1 | TRBV5-4 | TGTGCCAGCGGACGGGGGACTAGCGGGGACAATGAGCAGTTCTTC | CASGRGTSGDNEQFF
TRBD1 | few | TRBJ1-6 | TRBV5-1 | TGCGCCAGCAGCTCAGGGACAGTTAATAATTCACCCCTCCACTTT | CASSSGTVNNSPLHF
- | few | TRBJ2-6 | TRBV11-2 | TGTGCCAGCAGCCTAGGGGGGCCTTACCCCCTCTCTGGGGCCAACGTCCTGACTTTC | CASSLGGPYPLSGANVLTF
- | - | TRBJ2-5 | TRBV18 | TGTGCCAGCTCACCTTTCGGCAGGTCATTTCAAGAGACCCAGTACTTC | CASSPFGRSFQETQYF
- | - | TRBJ1-4 | TRBV4-1 | TGCGCCAGCAGCCTGACCTCTGACGAAAAACTGTTTTTT | CASSLTSDEKLFF
TRBD2 | few | TRBJ2-1 | TRBV4-3 | TGCGCCAGCAGCCAAGCTTACGGACTAGCGGACCGGAGCTCCTACAATGAGCAGTTCTTC | CASSQAYGLADRSSYNEQFF
TRBD2 | - | TRBJ2-3 | TRBV20-1 | TGCAGTGCCAAGACTAGCGGGGGGGCGGATACGCAGTATTTT | CSAKTSGGADTQYF
- | few | TRBJ2-7 | TRBV7-9 | TGTGCCAGCAGCGCCCCGGGACAACGACTGTCGGAGCAGTACTTC | CASSAPGQRLSEQYF
- | - | TRBJ1-2 | TRBV5-4 | TGTGCCAGCAGACCCGGCGGGCAGGAGGGAAAAGGCTACACCTTC | CASRPGGQEGKGYTF
- | - | TRBJ2-3 | TRBV7-2 | TGTGCCGCAGGCCGGGCGGGGACAGATACGCAGTATTTT | CAAGRAGTDTQYF
- | - | TRBJ2-5 | TRBV4-1 | TGCGCCAGCAGCCAAGATATAGTTTCAGTAGGGACCCCTAGGGAGACCCAGTACTTC | CASSQDIVSVGTPRETQYF
- | - | TRBJ2-5 | TRBV6-5 | TGTGCCAGCAGGGCCGGGGGAGAGACCCAGTACTTC | CASRAGGETQYF